Presented here are 2 T cell receptor beta chains from one specimen sequenced in a study of cytomegalovirus exposure and HLA in healthy donors. Some clones are missing from TCRdb's copy, which holds only in-frame ones; the method was immunoSEQ multiplex PCR. The sample has about 130,000 clones; approximately 84% are singletons. The sample taken for sequencing was PBMCs. The receptor set was obtained from a man aged 25 to 45 in good health and CMV-seropositive.

In this sample, this clone turned up a few times. The CDR3 nucleotides read TGTGCCAGCAGAGGGAGCCTGAGGGCTGGGGGCTACACCTTC. Protein: CASRGSLRAGGYTF. The V and J genes are TRBV6-5 and TRBJ1-2; D gene unclear. V was trimmed by 6 bases and J by 8 bases, leaving 19 bases between them. The CDR3 has 14 residues. Per the germline V gene, CDR1 is MNHEY and CDR2 is SVGAGI.

This clone was counted a single time. This chain joins TRBV15 and TRBJ2-2; D is possibly TRBD2 (7 bases). This CDR3 comprises 15 residues. The germline V and J ends were trimmed by 7 bases and 3 bases, with 15 bases remaining between them. Germline CDR1 reads LNHNV; CDR2 reads YYDKDF (reference sequence). This chain's CDR3 is CATTRGGGDTGELFF. The CDR3 DNA follows: TGTGCCACCACCCGGGGAGGGGGGGACACCGGGGAGCTGTTTTTT. Based on the CDR3 plus reference TRBV15 and TRBJ2-2, the full variable domain is DAMVIQNPRYQVTQFGKPVTLSCSQTLNHNVMYWYQQKSSQAPKLLFHYYDKDFNNEADTPDNFQSRRPNTSFCFLDIRSPGLGDTAMYLCATTRGGGDTGELFFGEGSRLTVL.